This paragraph reports one T cell receptor (beta chain). Distinct nucleotide sequences in the sample also encode this CDR3. This CDR3 has 15 residues. Between the trimmed V and J ends, which lost 0 bases and 1 base, there was a span of 9 bases. The germline V gene encodes CDR1 GTSNPN and CDR2 SVGIG (reference sequence). The sample is drawn from a study of T cell changes during pregnancy in multiple sclerosis. Sequencing used immunoSEQ multiplex PCR; TCRdb keeps in-frame clones, though not all of them. The profile shows roughly 100,000 clones, 91% of them singletons. The chain recombines TRBV30 with TRBJ1-4, with D perhaps TRBD1 (5 bases). Source: peripheral blood, taken after pregnancy. The TCR comes from a female donor in good health, enrolled as a control in a pregnancy study. CDR3 nucleotide sequence: TGTGCCTGGAGTGTACGGGGGGGAACTAATGAAAAACTGTTTTTT. As protein: CAWSVRGGTNEKLFF. Drawing the rest from reference TRBV30 and TRBJ1-4, the complete variable domain is SQTIHQWPATLVQPVGSPLSLECTVEGTSNPNLYWYRQAAGRGLQLLFYSVGIGQISSEVPQNLSASRPQDRQFILSSKKLLLSDSGFYLCAWSVRGGTNEKLFFGSGTQLSVL.